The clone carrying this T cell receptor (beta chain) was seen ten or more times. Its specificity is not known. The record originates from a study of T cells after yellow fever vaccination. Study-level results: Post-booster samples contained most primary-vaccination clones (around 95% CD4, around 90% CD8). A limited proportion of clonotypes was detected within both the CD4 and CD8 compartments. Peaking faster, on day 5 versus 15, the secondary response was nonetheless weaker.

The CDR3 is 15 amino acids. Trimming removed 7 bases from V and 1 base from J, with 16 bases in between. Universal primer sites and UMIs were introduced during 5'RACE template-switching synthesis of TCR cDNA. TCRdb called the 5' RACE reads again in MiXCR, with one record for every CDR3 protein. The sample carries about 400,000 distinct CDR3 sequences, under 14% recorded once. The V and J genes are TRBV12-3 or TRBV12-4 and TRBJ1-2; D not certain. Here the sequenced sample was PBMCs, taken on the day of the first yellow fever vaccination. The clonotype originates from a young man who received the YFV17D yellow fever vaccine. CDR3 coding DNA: TGTGCCAGCACCCTCCAGACCGGGGTTAACTATGGCTACACCTTC. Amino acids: CASTLQTGVNYGYTF.